The clone carrying this T cell receptor (beta chain) was seen at least ten times. Its antigen is currently unknown. The source of the sample is a study of CD8 T cells in ankylosing spondylitis. TCRdb used MiXCR to reprocess the 5' RACE reads, holding one entry per CDR3 protein. The repertoire includes about 700,000 distinct CDR3 sequences, around 19% of them detected once, and roughly a fifth sits in the top ten. V shed 3 bases, J shed 4 bases, and the junction held 19 bases outside the gene matches. In germline, CDR1 is SGDLS, CDR2 YYNGEE. The CDR3 is made up of 19 amino acids. General study findings and limits: One TCR beta motif, made up of eight highly homologous variants, appeared characteristic of ankylosing spondylitis blood. Certain motif variants had earlier been reported in reactive arthritis synovial fluid and blood.

This TCR derives from a male donor with ankylosing spondylitis. The V gene is TRBV9, the J gene TRBJ1-2, with 9 bases that match TRBD1. The sample consisted of blood, either unsorted or a sorted T cell fraction (not recorded which). CDR3 bases: TGTGCCAGCAGCGGGAGGAGGACAGGGGACGATCACGTTCCCTATGGCTACACCTTC. Protein product: CASSGRRTGDDHVPYGYTF.